These 3 T cell receptor beta chains were sequenced from one sample in a study of cytomegalovirus exposure and HLA in healthy donors (TCRdb year 2017). The library was obtained by the immunoSEQ multiplex PCR assay. For the multiplex PCR, a mixture combining 60 forward primers for TCR Vbeta segments and 13 reverse primers for TCR Jbeta segments was used. Entries here come from immuneACCESS through TCRdb and include only in-frame sequences with V and J called. Some clones fail to appear in such tables; in the studies checked, an unresolved V gene covers under half of the shortfall, and the cause of the remainder is unknown. The sample has more than 50,000 clones on record, 55% to 80% of them singletons. The ten largest clones capture 22% of the sample. The sequencing sample was made of PBMCs. All receptors come from a woman aged 45-65 years in good health and CMV-seropositive.

The rearrangement uses TRBV21-1 and TRBJ2-3; the table assigns TRBD2, which was not confirmed against the DNA. TRBV21-1 counts as a pseudogene. This CDR3 has 21 amino acids. DNA for the CDR3: TGTGCCAGCAGCAAAGATTCGGGACTAGCGGTTAAGGGGGATAGGACAGATACGCAGTATTTT. Its translation: CASSKDSGLAVKGDRTDTQYF.

The rearrangement uses TRBV5-1 and TRBJ2-6, with 7 bases aligning to TRBD1. In germline, CDR1 is SGHRS, CDR2 YFSETQ. The trim removed 3 bases at V and 0 bases at J, leaving 3 bases unmatched. The CDR3 sequence is 16 residues long. The CDR3 DNA follows: TGCGCCAGCAGCTCCGGGGACAGCTCTGGGGCCAACGTCCTGACTTTC. It is translated as CASSSGDSSGANVLTF.

This chain connects TRBV7-9 to TRBJ2-1; D is possibly TRBD1 (6 bases). V was cut by 1 base and J by 8 bases, with 18 bases left in between. This CDR3 region has 16 residues. Germline V CDR1 and CDR2: SEHNR, FQNEAQ (reference sequence). In DNA, the CDR3 is TGTGCCAGCAGCTTAGGACTTGCAGGGGCGTCCGATGAGCAGTTCTTC. It specifies CASSLGLAGASDEQFF.